This passage covers 21 T cell receptor beta chains from one sample sequenced in a study of shared clonotypes between healthy human individuals. The protocol was immunoSEQ multiplex PCR, while the TCRdb copy is restricted to in-frame clones and leaves out a portion. Here the sample spans 2 million to 3 million clones, roughly 93% being singletons. Sequenced: naive CD4+ T cells from PBMCs. Subset: CD45RA+ positively selected. The receptors come from a man between 18 and 29 years old in good health. Some clones in this sample may be carry-over from other donors' samples.

V is TRBV5-1 and J is TRBJ1-5, with TRBD1 matching over 7 bases. Germline V CDR1 and CDR2: SGHRS, YFSETQ. Trimming removed 3 bases from V and 6 bases from J; junction bases left unmatched: 3. CDR3 length: 13 amino acids. The CDR3 spells CASSWNRGQPQHF. The CDR3 DNA reads as TGCGCCAGCAGCTGGAACAGGGGTCAGCCCCAGCATTTT.

The V gene is TRBV7-3, the J gene TRBJ2-2; D may be TRBD1 or TRBD2 (5 bases each). Germline V gene sequence: CDR1 SGHTA, CDR2 FQGTGA. V dropped 4 bases and J dropped 1 base, with 16 bases sitting between them. The CDR3 is 17 amino acids. The CDR3 nucleotides are TGTGCCAGCAGCTCGACGGGGCAGAGCGGGAACACCGGGGAGCTGTTTTTT. Translation gives CASSSTGQSGNTGELFF.

V usage is TRBV29-1 and J usage is TRBJ1-3; D is undetermined. Looked up from germline, CDR1 is SQVTM and CDR2 is ANQGSEA. Deletions cut 2 bases from V and 3 bases from J, with 11 bases between. CDR3 length equals 14 residues. Written as DNA, the CDR3 is TGCAGCGTTGAACACCCCGCCGGTGGAAACACCATATATTTT. Its protein product is CSVEHPAGGNTIYF.

Here the CDR3 reads CAWSKGTGGELFF. The CDR3 nucleotides are TGTGCCTGGAGTAAAGGGACGGGCGGGGAGCTGTTTTTT. V and J are TRBV30 and TRBJ2-2, with D perhaps matching TRBD1 or TRBD2 (5 bases each). CDR1 GTSNPN and CDR2 SVGIG come from the germline V gene (reference sequence). The CDR3 contains 13 residues. Trimming removed 2 bases at V and 7 bases at J, with 11 bases between.

A remark on this clone: In the same sample, other DNA sequences code for this CDR3. The chain links TRBV18 to TRBJ1-1; weak D call: TRBD1 (5 bases). Germline CDR1 and CDR2: KGHSH and LQKENI. V lost 2 bases and J 2 bases, leaving 9 bases between the germline ends. The CDR3 contains 14 residues. CDR3 sequence: CASSPGTGNTEAFF. CDR3 sequence (DNA): TGTGCCAGCTCACCAGGGACCGGTAACACTGAAGCTTTCTTT.

This sequence joins TRBV7-2 and TRBJ1-1; D is unresolved. The germline gives CDR1 SGHTA, CDR2 FQGNSA. There are 14 residues in the CDR3. Between the trimmed V and J ends, which lost 1 base and 4 bases, there was a span of 10 bases. For the CDR3, the DNA is TGTGCCAGCAGCTTAGAGTTACAGTCCACTGAAGCTTTCTTT. Translation gives CASSLELQSTEAFF.

The rearrangement uses TRBV15 and TRBJ1-1; no definite D call. CDR3 length: 14 amino acids. Germline V gene data show CDR1 as LNHNV and CDR2 as YYDKDF (reference sequence). V was clipped by 2 bases and J by 0 bases, with 7 bases between them. Here the CDR3 DNA reads TGTGCCACCAGCAGACAGGCGATGAACACTGAAGCTTTCTTT. Translating gives CATSRQAMNTEAFF.

This clone showed up just once. V is TRBV11-2 and J is TRBJ2-5; maybe TRBD1 (6 bases). The CDR3 is made up of 16 amino acids. The V and J ends lost 1 base and 0 bases respectively, with 12 bases between them. Germline CDR1 and CDR2: SGHAT and FQNNGV. The CDR3, as DNA: TGTGCCAGCAGCTTAGGGTCAGGGGCGTACCAAGAGACCCAGTACTTC. This sequence encodes CASSLGSGAYQETQYF.

V is TRBV4-3 and J is TRBJ1-2; 11 nucleotides agree with TRBD1. V dropped 1 base and J dropped 2; count of bases not matched to a gene: 6. This CDR3 is 17 amino acids long. Per germline, CDR1 LGHNA and CDR2 YSLEER. The CDR3 loop reads CASSQGTGGGSNYGYTF. DNA of the CDR3: TGCGCCAGCAGCCAAGGGACAGGGGGCGGCTCCAACTATGGCTACACCTTC.

This chain connects TRBV2 to TRBJ2-7; no reliable D call. CDR1 SNHLY and CDR2 FYNNEI come from the germline V gene. There are 13 residues in the CDR3. V was shortened by 9 bases and J by 0 bases, with 12 bases between the two germline ends. The CDR3 DNA sequence: TGTGCCAGTAGGGTTTGGAGCTCCTACGAGCAGTACTTC. As protein: CASRVWSSYEQYF.

This clone was seen just once. This chain links TRBV5-1 with TRBJ2-3; TRBD1 agrees at 9 bases. The CDR3 is made up of 16 amino acids. Germline values: CDR1 SGHRS, CDR2 YFSETQ. The trim removed 5 bases at V and 0 bases at J, leaving 7 bases unmatched. In DNA, the CDR3 is TGCGCCAGCAGGACGGGACAGGGCCTTAGCACAGATACGCAGTATTTT. Its translation: CASRTGQGLSTDTQYF.

The rearrangement uses TRBV2 and TRBJ2-1, with 9 bases that match TRBD2. V dropped 6 bases and J dropped 8; count of bases not matched to a gene: 8. This CDR3 contains 14 residues. In germline, CDR1 is SNHLY, CDR2 FYNNEI. CDR3 nucleotide sequence: TGTGCCAGCAGGCGGGGGGGACCACGGGATGAGCAGTTCTTC. Amino acid sequence: CASRRGGPRDEQFF.

The chain combines TRBV15 with TRBJ2-7, with a weak D call TRBD2 (6 bases). Germline loops: CDR1 LNHNV, CDR2 YYDKDF (reference sequence). V gave up 0 bases and J gave up 0 bases, with 12 bases separating them. The CDR3 length is 16 residues. CDR3 DNA sequence: TGTGCCACCAGCAGAGATGGGGGGTGGATCTCCTACGAGCAGTACTTC. Its protein product is CATSRDGGWISYEQYF.

This chain joins TRBV29-1 and TRBJ2-7, with D uncertain. This CDR3 has 11 residues. Germline V gene data show CDR1 as SQVTM and CDR2 as ANQGSEA. V lost 7 bases and J lost 2, with 9 bases in between. CDR3 protein: CSAYQAYEQYF. In DNA, the CDR3 is TGCAGCGCGTACCAGGCCTACGAGCAGTACTTC.

The rearrangement uses TRBV4-1 and TRBJ2-2; 8 nucleotides align to TRBD1. The CDR3 runs to 18 residues. V trimming: 4 bases; J trimming: 5 bases; junction bases outside the gene matches: 15. CDR1 and CDR2 (germline): MGHRA, YSYEKL. CDR3 sequence: CASSLKTGDSLGTGELFF. The CDR3 coding sequence is TGCGCCAGCAGCCTCAAGACAGGGGACTCTCTAGGGACCGGGGAGCTGTTTTTT.

This clone has only one observation. This specimen includes other DNA sequences encoding the same CDR3. This sequence joins TRBV5-1 and TRBJ1-5, with 7 bases matching TRBD1. In germline, CDR1 is SGHRS, CDR2 YFSETQ. V shed 0 bases and J 6 bases; nucleotides not matched to a gene: 3. CDR3 length equals 14 residues. The DNA for the CDR3 is TGCGCCAGCAGCTTGGGACAGGGAAGTCAGCCCCAGCATTTT. This gives the protein CASSLGQGSQPQHF.

This chain links TRBV19 with TRBJ2-1, with D uncertain. The CDR3 sequence is 13 residues long. CDR1 is LNHDA and CDR2 is SQIVND in the germline V gene (reference sequence). V shed 5 bases and J shed 7 bases, with 12 bases lying between them. Here the CDR3 reads CASSLRVGNEQFF. The DNA of the CDR3 is TGTGCCAGTAGTCTCCGGGTGGGGAATGAGCAGTTCTTC.

The J gene is TRBJ2-5, the V gene TRBV7-6; D is unresolved. The CDR3 totals 14 residues. The germline V and J ends were trimmed by 3 bases and 2 bases, with 10 bases remaining between them. Germline V gene data show CDR1 as SGHVS and CDR2 as FNYEAQ. The DNA of the CDR3 is TGTGCCAGCAGCTTGTTGTCTTTACAAGAGACCCAGTACTTC. This gives the protein CASSLLSLQETQYF.

About this clone: Other DNA sequences in the same sample also yield this CDR3. The chain links TRBV2 to TRBJ1-1; a possible D gene is TRBD1 (5 bases). This CDR3 comprises 14 residues. Germline CDR1 SNHLY, CDR2 FYNNEI. V lost 2 bases, J lost 2 bases, and 9 bases lay in between. CDR3 DNA: TGTGCCAGCAGTGAAACGGGGGGTAACACTGAAGCTTTCTTT. This encodes CASSETGGNTEAFF.

This chain links TRBV29-1 with TRBJ2-5; D may be TRBD1 (5 bases). Per the germline V gene, CDR1 is SQVTM and CDR2 is ANQGSEA. The CDR3 covers 13 residues. V shed 4 bases and J shed 5 bases, with 14 bases lying between them. CDR3 in DNA: TGCAGCGTTGTTCCTCAGGGTCTCGAGACCCAGTACTTC. Translation gives CSVVPQGLETQYF.

Concerning this clone itself: This CDR3 is also generated by other DNA sequences in the sample. This rearrangement joins TRBV20-1 to TRBJ2-1; D unresolved. This CDR3 is built from 10 residues. Trimming left V 5 bases short and J 4 bases short, with 3 bases between. Germline V gene data show CDR1 as DFQATT and CDR2 as SNEGSKA (reference sequence). The DNA of the CDR3 is TGCAGTGCTCATTACAATGAGCAGTTCTTC. This sequence encodes CSAHYNEQFF.